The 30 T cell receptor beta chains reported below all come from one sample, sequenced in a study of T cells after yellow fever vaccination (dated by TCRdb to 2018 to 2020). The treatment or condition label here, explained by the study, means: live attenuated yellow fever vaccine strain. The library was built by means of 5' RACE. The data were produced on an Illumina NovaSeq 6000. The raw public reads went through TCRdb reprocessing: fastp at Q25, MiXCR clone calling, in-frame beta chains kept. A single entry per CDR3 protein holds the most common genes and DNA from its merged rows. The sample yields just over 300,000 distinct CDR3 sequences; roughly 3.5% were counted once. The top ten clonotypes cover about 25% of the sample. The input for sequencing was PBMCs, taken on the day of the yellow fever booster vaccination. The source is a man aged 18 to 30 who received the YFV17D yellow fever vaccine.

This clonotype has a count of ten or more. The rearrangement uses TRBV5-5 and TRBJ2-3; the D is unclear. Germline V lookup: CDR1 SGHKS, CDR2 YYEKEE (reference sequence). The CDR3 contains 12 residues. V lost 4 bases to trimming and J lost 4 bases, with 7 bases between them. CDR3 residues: CASSPFPDTQYF. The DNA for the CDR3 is TGTGCCAGCAGCCCATTCCCAGATACGCAGTATTTT.

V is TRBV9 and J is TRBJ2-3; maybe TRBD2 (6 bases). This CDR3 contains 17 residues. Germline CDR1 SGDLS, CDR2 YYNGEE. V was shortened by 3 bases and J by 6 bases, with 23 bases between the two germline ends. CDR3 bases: TGTGCCAGCAGCGGCCTTGACGGGGGACCCGGATTGGATACGCAGTATTTT. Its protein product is CASSGLDGGPGLDTQYF.

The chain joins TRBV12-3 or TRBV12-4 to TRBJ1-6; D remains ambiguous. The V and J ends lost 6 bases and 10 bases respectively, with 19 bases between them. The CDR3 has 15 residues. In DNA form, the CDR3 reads TGTGCCAGCAGCTTCGGCCCAGGAGATTGGTCACCCCTCCACTTT. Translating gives CASSFGPGDWSPLHF.

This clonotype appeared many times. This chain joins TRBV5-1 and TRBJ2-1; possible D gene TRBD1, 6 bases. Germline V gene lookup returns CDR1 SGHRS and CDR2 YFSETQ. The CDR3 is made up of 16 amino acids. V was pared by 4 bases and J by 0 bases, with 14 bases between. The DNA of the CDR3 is TGCGCCAGCAGCGGAGGTACAGGGCCCTCCTACAATGAGCAGTTCTTC. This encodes CASSGGTGPSYNEQFF.

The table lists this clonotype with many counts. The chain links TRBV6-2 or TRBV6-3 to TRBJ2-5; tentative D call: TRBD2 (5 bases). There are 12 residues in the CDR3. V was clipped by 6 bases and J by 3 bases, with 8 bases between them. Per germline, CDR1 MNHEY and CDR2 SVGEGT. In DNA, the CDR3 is TGTGCCAGCAGCTCAGCGGAAGAGACCCAGTACTTC. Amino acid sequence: CASSSAEETQYF.

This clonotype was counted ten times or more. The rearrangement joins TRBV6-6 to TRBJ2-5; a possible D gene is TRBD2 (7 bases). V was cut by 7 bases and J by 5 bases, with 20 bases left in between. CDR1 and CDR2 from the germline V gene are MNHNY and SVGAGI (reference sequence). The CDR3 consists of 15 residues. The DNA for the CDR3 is TGTGCCAGCACTCAGCTCCCTAGGGGGGGGGAGACCCAGTACTTC. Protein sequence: CASTQLPRGGETQYF.

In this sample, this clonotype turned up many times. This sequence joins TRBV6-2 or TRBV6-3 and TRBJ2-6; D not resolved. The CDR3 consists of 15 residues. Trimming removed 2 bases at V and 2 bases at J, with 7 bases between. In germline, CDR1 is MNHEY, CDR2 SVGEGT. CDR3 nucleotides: TGTGCCAGCAGTTACGGGCCGCCTGGGGCCAACGTCCTGACTTTC. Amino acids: CASSYGPPGANVLTF.

In DNA form, the CDR3 reads TGCGCCAGCAGCTTCGAGACAGGGGCAAGAAAGACCCAGTACTTC. It translates to CASSFETGARKTQYF. This sequence joins TRBV5-1 and TRBJ2-5; 8 nucleotides match TRBD1. Per the germline V gene, CDR1 is SGHRS and CDR2 is YFSETQ. CDR3 length: 15 residues. J was trimmed by 6 bases and V by 2 bases; bases with no gene match: 9.

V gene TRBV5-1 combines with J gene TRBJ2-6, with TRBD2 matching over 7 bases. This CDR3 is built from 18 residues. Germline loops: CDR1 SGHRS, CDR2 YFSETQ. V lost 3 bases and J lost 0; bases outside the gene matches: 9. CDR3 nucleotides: TGCGCCAGCAGCTGGGAACGGGAGGTCAGCTCTGGGGCCAACGTCCTGACTTTC. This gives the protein CASSWEREVSSGANVLTF.

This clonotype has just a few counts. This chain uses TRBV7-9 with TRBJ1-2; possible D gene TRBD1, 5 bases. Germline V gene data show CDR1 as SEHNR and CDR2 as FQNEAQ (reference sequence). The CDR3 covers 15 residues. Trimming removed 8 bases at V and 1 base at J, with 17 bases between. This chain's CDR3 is CASDLGDRFNYGYTF. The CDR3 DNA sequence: TGTGCCAGCGATTTGGGGGATCGGTTTAACTATGGCTACACCTTC.

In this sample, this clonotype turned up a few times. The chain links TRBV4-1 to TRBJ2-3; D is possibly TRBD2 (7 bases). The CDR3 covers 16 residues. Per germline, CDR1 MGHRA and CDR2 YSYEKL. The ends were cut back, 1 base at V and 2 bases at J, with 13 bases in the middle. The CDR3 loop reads CASSQGEGGATDTQYF. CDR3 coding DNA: TGCGCCAGCAGCCAAGGGGAGGGGGGGGCCACAGATACGCAGTATTTT.

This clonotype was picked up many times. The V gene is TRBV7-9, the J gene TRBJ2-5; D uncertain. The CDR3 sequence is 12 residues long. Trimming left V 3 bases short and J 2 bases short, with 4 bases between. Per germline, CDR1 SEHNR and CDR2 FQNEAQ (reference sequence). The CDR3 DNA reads TGTGCCAGCAGCTTGCAGCAAGAGACCCAGTACTTC. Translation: CASSLQQETQYF.

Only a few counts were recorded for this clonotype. CDR3 bases: TGTGCCAGCAGCGAGTCTCTGACTACCTACGAGCAGTACTTC. Translated, it gives CASSESLTTYEQYF. The chain combines TRBV7-8 with TRBJ2-7; perhaps TRBD2 as D (5 bases). CDR1 and CDR2 from the germline V gene are SGHVS and FQNEAQ. CDR3 length: 14 residues. V dropped 5 bases and J dropped 2 bases, with 13 bases sitting between them.

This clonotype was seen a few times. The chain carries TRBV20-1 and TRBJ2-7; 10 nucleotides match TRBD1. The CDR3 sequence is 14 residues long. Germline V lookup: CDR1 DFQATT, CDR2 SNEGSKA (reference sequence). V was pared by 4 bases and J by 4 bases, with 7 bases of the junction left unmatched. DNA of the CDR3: TGCAGTGCTACTCCCGGGACAGGGGCTTACGAGCAGTACGTC. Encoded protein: CSATPGTGAYEQYV.

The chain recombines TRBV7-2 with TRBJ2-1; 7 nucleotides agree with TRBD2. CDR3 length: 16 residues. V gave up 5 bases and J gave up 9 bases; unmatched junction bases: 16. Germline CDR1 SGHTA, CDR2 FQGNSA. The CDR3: CASSPSPFAGVAEQFF. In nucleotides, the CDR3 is TGTGCCAGCAGCCCCTCCCCCTTCGCGGGGGTGGCTGAGCAGTTCTTC.

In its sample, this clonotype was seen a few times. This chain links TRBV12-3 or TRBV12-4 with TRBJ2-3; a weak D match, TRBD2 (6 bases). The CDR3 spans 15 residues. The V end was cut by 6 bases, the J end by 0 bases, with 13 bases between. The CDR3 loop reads CASRLSGSSTDTQYF. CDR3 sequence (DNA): TGTGCCAGCAGGTTGAGCGGGTCCAGCACAGATACGCAGTATTTT.

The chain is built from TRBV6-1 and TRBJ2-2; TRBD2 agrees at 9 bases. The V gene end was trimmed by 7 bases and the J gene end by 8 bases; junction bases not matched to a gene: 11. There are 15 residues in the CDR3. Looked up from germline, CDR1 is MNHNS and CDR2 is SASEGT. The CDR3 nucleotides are TGTGCCAGCACGAGACTAGCGGTACTGGGGGGGGAGCTGTTTTTT. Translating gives CASTRLAVLGGELFF.

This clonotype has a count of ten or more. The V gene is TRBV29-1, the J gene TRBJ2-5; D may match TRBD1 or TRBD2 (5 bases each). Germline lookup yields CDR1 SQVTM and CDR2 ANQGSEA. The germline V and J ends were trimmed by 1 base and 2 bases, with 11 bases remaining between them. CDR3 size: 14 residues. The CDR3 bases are TGCAGCGTTGAAGGGGACGGATCACAAGAGACCCAGTACTTC. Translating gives CSVEGDGSQETQYF.

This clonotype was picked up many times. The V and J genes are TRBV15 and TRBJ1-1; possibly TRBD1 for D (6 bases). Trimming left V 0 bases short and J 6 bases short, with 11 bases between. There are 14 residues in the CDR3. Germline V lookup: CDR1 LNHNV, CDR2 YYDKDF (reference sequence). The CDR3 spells CATSRDVQGPEAFF. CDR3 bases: TGTGCCACCAGCAGAGATGTACAGGGCCCTGAAGCTTTCTTT.

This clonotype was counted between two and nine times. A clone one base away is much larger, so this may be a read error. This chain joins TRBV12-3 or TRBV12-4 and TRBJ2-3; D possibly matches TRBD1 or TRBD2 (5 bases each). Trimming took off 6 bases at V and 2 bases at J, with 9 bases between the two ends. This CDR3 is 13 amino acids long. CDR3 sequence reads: CASSRDPTDTQYF. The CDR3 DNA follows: TGTGCCAGCAGCAGGGACCCCACAGATACGCAGTATTTT.

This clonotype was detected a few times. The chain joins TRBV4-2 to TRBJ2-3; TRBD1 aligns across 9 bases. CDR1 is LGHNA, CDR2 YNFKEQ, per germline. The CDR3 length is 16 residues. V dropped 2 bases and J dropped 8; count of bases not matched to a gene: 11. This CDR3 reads CASSQTGTGSESTQYF. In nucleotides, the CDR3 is TGTGCCAGCAGCCAAACCGGGACAGGGAGTGAGAGTACGCAGTATTTT.

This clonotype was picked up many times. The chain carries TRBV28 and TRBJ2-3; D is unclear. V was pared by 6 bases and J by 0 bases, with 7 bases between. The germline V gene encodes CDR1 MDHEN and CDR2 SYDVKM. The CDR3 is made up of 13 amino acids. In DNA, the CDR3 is TGTGCCAGCAGGGATTCTAGCACAGATACGCAGTATTTT. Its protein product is CASRDSSTDTQYF.

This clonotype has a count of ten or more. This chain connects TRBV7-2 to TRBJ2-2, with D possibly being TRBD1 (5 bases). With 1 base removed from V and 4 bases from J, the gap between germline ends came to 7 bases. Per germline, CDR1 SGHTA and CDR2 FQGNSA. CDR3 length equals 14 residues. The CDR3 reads CASSLGGGTGELFF. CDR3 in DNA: TGTGCCAGCAGCTTAGGGGGCGGCACCGGGGAGCTGTTTTTT. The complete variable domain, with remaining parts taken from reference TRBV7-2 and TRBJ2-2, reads GAGVSQSPSNKVTEKGKDVELRCDPISGHTALYWYRQSLGQGLEFLIYFQGNSAPDKSGLPSDRFSAERTGGSVSTLTIQRTQQEDSAVYLCASSLGGGTGELFFGEGSRLTVL.

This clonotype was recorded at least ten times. This CDR3 reads CASVSGTGYGYTF. The CDR3 bases are TGTGCTAGTGTCTCCGGGACAGGTTATGGCTACACCTTC. The chain is built from TRBV12-5 and TRBJ1-2; TRBD1 agrees at 8 bases. The length of the CDR3 is 13 residues. The germline V gene has CDR1 LGHNT and CDR2 FRNRAP. J was trimmed by 5 bases and V by 7 bases; bases with no gene match: 6. Full variable domain (outside the CDR3, taken from reference TRBV12-5 and TRBJ1-2): DARVTQTPRHKVTEMGQEVTMRCQPILGHNTVFWYRQTMMQGLELLAYFRNRAPLDDSGMPKDRFSAEMPDATLATLKIQPSEPRDSAVYFCASVSGTGYGYTFGSGTRLTVV.

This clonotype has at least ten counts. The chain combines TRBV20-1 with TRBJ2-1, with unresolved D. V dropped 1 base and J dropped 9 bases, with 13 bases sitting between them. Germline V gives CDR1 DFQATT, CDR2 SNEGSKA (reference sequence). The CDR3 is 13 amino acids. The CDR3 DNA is TGCAGTGCTAGAGTTGGCGGCCGTACTGAGCAGTTCTTC. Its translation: CSARVGGRTEQFF.

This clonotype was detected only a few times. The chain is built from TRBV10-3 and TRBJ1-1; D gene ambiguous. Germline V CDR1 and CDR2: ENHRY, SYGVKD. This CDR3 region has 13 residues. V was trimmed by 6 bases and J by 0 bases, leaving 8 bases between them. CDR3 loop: CAIRLSMNTEAFF. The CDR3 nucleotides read TGTGCCATCAGGTTAAGTATGAACACTGAAGCTTTCTTT.

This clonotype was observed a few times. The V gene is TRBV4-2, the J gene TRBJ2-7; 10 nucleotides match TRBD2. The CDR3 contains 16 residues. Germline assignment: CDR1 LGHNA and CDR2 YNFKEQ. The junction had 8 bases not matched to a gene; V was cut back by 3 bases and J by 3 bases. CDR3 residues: CASSHSGLAALYEQYF. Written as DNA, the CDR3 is TGTGCCAGCAGCCATTCAGGACTAGCGGCACTCTACGAGCAGTACTTC.

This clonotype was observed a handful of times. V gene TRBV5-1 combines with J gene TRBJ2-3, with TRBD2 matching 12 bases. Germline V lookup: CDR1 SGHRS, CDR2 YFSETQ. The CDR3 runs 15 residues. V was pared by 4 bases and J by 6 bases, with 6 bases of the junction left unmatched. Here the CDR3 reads CASSDPSGGADTQYF. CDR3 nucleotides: TGCGCCAGCAGCGACCCTAGCGGGGGGGCCGATACGCAGTATTTT.

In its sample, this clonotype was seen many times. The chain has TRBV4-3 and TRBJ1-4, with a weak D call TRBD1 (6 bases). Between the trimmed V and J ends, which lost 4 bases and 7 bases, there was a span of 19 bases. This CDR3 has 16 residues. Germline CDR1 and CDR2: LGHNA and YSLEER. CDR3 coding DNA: TGCGCCAGCAGCCCTACTGGACAGATCGGGAGTGAAAAACTGTTTTTT. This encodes CASSPTGQIGSEKLFF.

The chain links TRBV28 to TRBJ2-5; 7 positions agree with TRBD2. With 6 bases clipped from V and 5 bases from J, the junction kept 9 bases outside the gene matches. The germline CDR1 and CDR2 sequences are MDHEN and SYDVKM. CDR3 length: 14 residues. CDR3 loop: CASRLGGRRETQYF. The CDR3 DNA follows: TGTGCCAGCAGATTGGGGGGGAGGAGGGAGACCCAGTACTTC.